This T cell receptor beta chain was identified during a study of T cell responses to AZD1222 COVID-19 vaccine. Study details: Second-dose intervals of approximately 4 or approximately 12 weeks were pooled.

Profiling relied on immunoSEQ multiplex PCR, and the TCRdb table lists in-frame clones only, not all of them. The table shows 120,000 or so clones, with approximately 91% occurring only once. The germline V and J ends were trimmed by 8 bases and 9 bases, with 17 bases remaining between them. This CDR3 contains 13 residues. General observations from the study: Breadth and depth of Spike-specific TCRs rose after two AZD1222 doses. White British ancestry dominated among donors, who included more females, and clonal diversity was possibly underestimated. Repertoire sampling happened only post peak T cell response.

Comments on this clone: The antigen is not known.

The chain combines TRBV12-3 or TRBV12-4 with TRBJ1-3; tentative D call: TRBD1 (5 bases). Material: peripheral blood, obtained on day 0 of AZD1222 vaccination. This receptor was taken from an adult in good health. The CDR3 DNA reads as TGTGCCAGCGGACTGATGACAGAAAGCACCATATATTTT. This sequence encodes CASGLMTESTIYF.